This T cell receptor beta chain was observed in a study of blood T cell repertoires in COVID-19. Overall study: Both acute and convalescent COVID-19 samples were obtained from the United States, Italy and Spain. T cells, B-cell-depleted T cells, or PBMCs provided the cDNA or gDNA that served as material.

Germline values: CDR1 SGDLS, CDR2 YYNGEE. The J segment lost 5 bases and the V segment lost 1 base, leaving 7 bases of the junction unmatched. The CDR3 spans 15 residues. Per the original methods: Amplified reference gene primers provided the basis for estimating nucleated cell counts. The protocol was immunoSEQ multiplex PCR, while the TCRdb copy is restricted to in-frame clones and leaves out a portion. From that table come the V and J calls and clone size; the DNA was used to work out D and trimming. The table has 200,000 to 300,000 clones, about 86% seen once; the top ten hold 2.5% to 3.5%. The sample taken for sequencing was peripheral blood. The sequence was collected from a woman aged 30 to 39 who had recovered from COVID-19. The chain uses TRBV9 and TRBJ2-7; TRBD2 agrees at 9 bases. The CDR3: CASSVTSGGSDEQYF. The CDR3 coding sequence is TGTGCCAGCAGCGTAACGAGCGGGGGGTCTGACGAGCAGTACTTC.